These 13 T cell receptor beta chains were all obtained from the same sample, sequenced in a study of CD8 T cells in Susac syndrome. Random hexamers served to reverse transcribe roughly 0.5 to 1 ug RNA. TCRdb analysed the immunoSEQ multiplex PCR reads with MiXCR anew, one entry per CDR3 protein. The table records over 150,000 distinct CDR3 sequences, 90% to 95% of them present only once. The sample taken for sequencing was CD4+ T cells from PBMCs. These receptors all come from a human donor with Susac syndrome.

The V call is TRBV12-3 or TRBV12-4, the J call TRBJ2-2; TRBD1 agrees at 9 bases. V was clipped by 6 bases and J by 10 bases; unmatched bases: 6. This CDR3 is 13 amino acids long. This chain's CDR3 is CASRGTGLAELFF. CDR3 coding DNA: TGTGCCAGCAGGGGGACAGGGCTCGCGGAGCTGTTTTTT.

The rearrangement links TRBV20-1 to TRBJ2-1; tentatively, D is TRBD1 or TRBD2 (5 bases each). V lost 2 bases and J 0 bases, leaving 23 bases between the germline ends. CDR1 is DFQATT and CDR2 is SNEGSKA in the germline V gene (reference sequence). CDR3 length: 19 residues. CDR3 DNA: TGCAGTGCTAGACCCTCAGTGGCCGGGGCCGAAAGCTCCTACAATGAGCAGTTCTTC. This codes for CSARPSVAGAESSYNEQFF.

V gene TRBV10-3 combines with J gene TRBJ2-3; D ambiguous. The V gene's germline CDR1 is ENHRY and CDR2 SYGVKD. There are 14 residues in the CDR3. The ends were cut back, 6 bases at V and 2 bases at J, with 12 bases in the middle. The CDR3 region has the DNA TGTGCCATCAGAGCAGGCCTCCTCACAGATACGCAGTATTTT. Translated: CAIRAGLLTDTQYF.

V is TRBV30 and J is TRBJ1-1; no definite D call. Per the germline V gene, CDR1 is GTSNPN and CDR2 is SVGIG (reference sequence). The V end was cut by 2 bases, the J end by 1 base, with 14 bases between. The CDR3 is 15 residues long. The CDR3 loop reads CAWSFFGVRNTEAFF. In DNA, the CDR3 is TGTGCCTGGAGTTTTTTTGGGGTGAGGAACACTGAAGCTTTCTTT.

The genes are TRBV11-2 and TRBJ1-2; possibly TRBD1 for D (5 bases). Per the germline V gene, CDR1 is SGHAT and CDR2 is FQNNGV. V gave up 2 bases and J gave up 6 bases, with 19 bases separating them. The CDR3 has 16 residues. DNA for the CDR3: TGTGCCAGCAGCTTACCCCGGGGGTTCCTACAACATGGCTACACCTTC. Protein product: CASSLPRGFLQHGYTF.

The J gene is TRBJ2-7, the V gene TRBV7-9; no clear D. CDR1 is SEHNR and CDR2 is FQNEAQ in the germline V gene (reference sequence). Trimming took 2 bases from V and 3 from J, leaving 5 bases between them. This CDR3 comprises 12 residues. This CDR3 is CASSLISYEQYF. CDR3 nucleotide sequence: TGTGCCAGCAGCTTAATCAGCTACGAGCAGTACTTC.

The chain has TRBV6-6 and TRBJ2-6; 7 bases align to TRBD2. CDR3 length: 14 amino acids. Germline trimming cut 8 bases from V and 2 bases from J; bases unmatched to any gene: 3. Germline values: CDR1 MNHNY, CDR2 SVGAGI (reference sequence). CDR3 sequence (DNA): TGTGCCAGCGGGAGGGCCGCTGGGGCCAACGTCCTGACTTTC. Amino acid sequence: CASGRAAGANVLTF.

The chain couples TRBV20-1 to TRBJ1-2; possibly TRBD1 for D (5 bases). The CDR3 is 13 residues long. The germline CDR1 and CDR2 sequences are DFQATT and SNEGSKA (reference sequence). V shed 3 bases and J shed 8 bases, with 16 bases lying between them. CDR3 sequence: CSASGFRVEGYTF. The CDR3 DNA follows: TGCAGTGCTAGTGGGTTCAGGGTCGAGGGCTACACCTTC.

V and J are TRBV11-2 and TRBJ2-1; D gene ambiguous. The CDR3 loop spans 15 amino acids. Trimming cost V 5 bases and J 4 bases, with 15 bases left between them. The germline gives CDR1 SGHAT, CDR2 FQNNGV. CDR3 in amino acids: CASSPVRQVYNEQFF. Written as DNA, the CDR3 is TGTGCCAGCAGCCCCGTCCGGCAGGTTTACAATGAGCAGTTCTTC.

In this sample, this clonotype turned up a few times. The chain links TRBV14 to TRBJ1-5; 7 bases map to TRBD1. The CDR3 length is 13 residues. V dropped 4 bases and J dropped 5; count of bases not matched to a gene: 2. CDR1 and CDR2 from the germline V gene are SGHDN and FVKESK. CDR3 in DNA: TGTGCCAGCAGCCGCGACAGGGATCAGCCCCAGCATTTT. Its protein is CASSRDRDQPQHF.

This chain uses TRBV20-1 with TRBJ1-2; D call uncertain. V was pared by 0 bases and J by 8 bases, with 13 bases between. The CDR3 has 13 residues. Germline lookup yields CDR1 DFQATT and CDR2 SNEGSKA (reference sequence). The chain's CDR3 is CSARDPTSWGYTF. CDR3 DNA sequence: TGCAGTGCTAGAGATCCAACATCTTGGGGCTACACCTTC.

This clonotype has just one count. The chain couples TRBV19 to TRBJ2-3; 11 bases map to TRBD2. Germline assignment: CDR1 LNHDA and CDR2 SQIVND (reference sequence). This CDR3 has 15 amino acids. V lost 5 bases to trimming and J lost 5 bases; unmatched junction nucleotides: 6. This CDR3 is CASSRTSGSGDTQYF. The CDR3 DNA reads TGTGCCAGTAGTCGTACTAGCGGGAGTGGAGATACGCAGTATTTT.

The chain carries TRBV12-3 or TRBV12-4 and TRBJ1-1; D is unclear. The CDR3 is 14 amino acids. V shed 8 bases and J shed 1 base, with 14 bases lying between them. The CDR3 DNA is TGTGCCAGCCAAGCGAGGAGGACGAACACTGAAGCTTTCTTT. Its translation is CASQARRTNTEAFF.